The 9 T cell receptor beta chains presented below share a single source sample, sequenced in a study of cytomegalovirus exposure and HLA in healthy donors (dated by TCRdb to 2016 to 2017). Library prep was done by the immunoSEQ multiplex PCR assay. For the multiplex PCR, a mixture combining 60 forward primers for TCR Vbeta segments and 13 reverse primers for TCR Jbeta segments was used. TCRdb's version of the immuneACCESS table is confined to in-frame rearrangements and falls short of the full clone set. An unresolved V gene accounts for under half of the shortfall where checked; the remainder is of unknown origin. The sample table holds roughly 100,000 clones, of which 55% to 75% were seen once. In total, the top ten clones hold more than 2.5% of the sample. Sequencing was carried out using PBMCs. The receptors were sampled from a man in his sixties in good health and CMV-seronegative.

This clone was recorded only once. The chain employs TRBV28 and TRBJ2-3; unclear D gene. Germline-derived CDR1 and CDR2 are MDHEN and SYDVKM. CDR3 length: 15 amino acids. V lost 3 bases to trimming and J lost 4 bases, with 14 bases between them. CDR3 amino acids: CASSFSLSRADTQYF. Here the CDR3 DNA reads TGTGCCAGCAGTTTTTCCCTATCGAGAGCAGATACGCAGTATTTT.

This chain uses TRBV9 with TRBJ2-1, with D tentatively TRBD2 (6 bases). This CDR3 has 16 residues. The germline CDR1 and CDR2 sequences are SGDLS and YYNGEE. The V and J ends lost 3 bases and 0 bases respectively, with 13 bases between them. The CDR3: CASSAGAGSSYNEQFF. The CDR3 nucleotides read TGTGCCAGCAGCGCGGGAGCGGGCAGCTCCTACAATGAGCAGTTCTTC.

The chain is built from TRBV11-2 and TRBJ2-3, with a tentative D call TRBD1 (5 bases). The CDR3 consists of 16 residues. Germline V lookup: CDR1 SGHAT, CDR2 FQNNGV. V was cut by 2 bases and J by 2 bases, with 14 bases left in between. CDR3 DNA sequence: TGTGCCAGCAGCTTAAATCCAGGGATGAACACAGATACGCAGTATTTT. Translating it yields CASSLNPGMNTDTQYF.

CDR3 loop: CASSLGVGRQETQYF. CDR3 DNA sequence: TGTGCCAGCAGCTTAGGGGTCGGCAGGCAAGAGACCCAGTACTTC. The V call is TRBV7-9, the J call TRBJ2-5; D ambiguous. The germline CDR1 and CDR2 sequences are SEHNR and FQNEAQ (reference sequence). V lost 1 base and J lost 2, with 11 bases in between. This CDR3 comprises 15 residues. The complete variable domain, with remaining parts taken from reference TRBV7-9 and TRBJ2-5, reads DTGVSQNPRHKITKRGQNVTFRCDPISEHNRLYWYRQTLGQGPEFLTYFQNEAQLEKSRLLSDRFSAERPKGSFSTLEIQRTEQGDSAMYLCASSLGVGRQETQYFGPGTRLLVL.

This clone was seen only a few times. V is TRBV6-5 and J is TRBJ1-1, with D possibly TRBD1 on 6 matching bases. V lost 6 bases, J lost 4 bases, and 15 bases lay in between. Germline V gene lookup returns CDR1 MNHEY and CDR2 SVGAGI. This CDR3 is built from 14 residues. The CDR3: CASSQRQGTTEAFF. The CDR3 nucleotides read TGTGCCAGCAGCCAAAGGCAGGGGACCACTGAAGCTTTCTTT.

This clone came up once. The chain uses TRBV5-1 and TRBJ1-1; 7 bases are shared with TRBD1. Germline values: CDR1 SGHRS, CDR2 YFSETQ. This CDR3 contains 15 residues. V shed 3 bases, J shed 4 bases, and the junction held 9 bases outside the gene matches. The CDR3 reads CASSSLTGDSTEAFF. The DNA for the CDR3 is TGCGCCAGCAGCTCCCTCACAGGGGACTCCACTGAAGCTTTCTTT.

With respect to this clone: The junction and the germline gene differ at one end; a read error may be behind it. The chain combines TRBV7-2 with TRBJ1-5; D may be TRBD1 (6 bases). The CDR3 has 15 amino acids. Germline lookup yields CDR1 SGHTA and CDR2 FQGNSA. The CDR3: CANSPEGQPNQPQHF. The CDR3 DNA sequence: TGTGCCAACAGCCCGGAAGGACAGCCAAATCAGCCCCAGCATTTT. Combining the CDR3 with reference TRBV7-2 and TRBJ1-5 gives the whole variable domain GAGVSQSPSNKVTEKGKDVELRCDPISGHTALYWYRQSLGQGLEFLIYFQGNSAPDKSGLPSDRFSAERTGGSVSTLTIQRTQQEDSAVYLCANSPEGQPNQPQHFGDGTRLSIL.

This chain joins TRBV19 and TRBJ2-3, with 11 positions matching TRBD2. Germline V gene sequence: CDR1 LNHDA, CDR2 SQIVND (reference sequence). The CDR3 covers 17 residues. The V gene end was trimmed by 6 bases and the J gene end by 2 bases; junction bases not matched to a gene: 10. CDR3 in amino acids: CASRMKPGLADTDTQYF. The CDR3 DNA follows: TGTGCCAGTAGGATGAAGCCGGGACTAGCGGACACAGATACGCAGTATTTT.

The chain recombines TRBV11-2 with TRBJ2-1; perhaps TRBD2 as D (6 bases). Trimming stripped 3 bases from V and 10 bases from J, with 10 bases between. This CDR3 has 12 residues. Germline V gene lookup returns CDR1 SGHAT and CDR2 FQNNGV. CDR3 sequence reads: CASSFNRGEQFF. The CDR3 bases are TGTGCCAGCAGCTTTAACCGGGGGGAGCAGTTCTTC. Full variable domain (missing parts from reference TRBV11-2 and TRBJ2-1): EAGVAQSPRYKIIEKRQSVAFWCNPISGHATLYWYQQILGQGPKLLIQFQNNGVVDDSQLPKDRFSAERLKGVDSTLKIQPAKLEDSAVYLCASSFNRGEQFFGPGTRLTVL.